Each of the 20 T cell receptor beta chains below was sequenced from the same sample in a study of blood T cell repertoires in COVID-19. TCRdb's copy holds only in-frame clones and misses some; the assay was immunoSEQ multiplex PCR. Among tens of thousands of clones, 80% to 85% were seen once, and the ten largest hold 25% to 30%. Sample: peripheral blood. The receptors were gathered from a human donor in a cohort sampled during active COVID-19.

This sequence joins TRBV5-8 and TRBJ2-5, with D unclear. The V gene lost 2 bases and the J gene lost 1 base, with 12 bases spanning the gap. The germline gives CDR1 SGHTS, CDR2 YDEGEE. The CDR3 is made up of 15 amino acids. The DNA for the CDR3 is TGTGCCAGCAGCTTCGGTCGCTTACCCCAAGAGACCCAGTACTTC. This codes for CASSFGRLPQETQYF.

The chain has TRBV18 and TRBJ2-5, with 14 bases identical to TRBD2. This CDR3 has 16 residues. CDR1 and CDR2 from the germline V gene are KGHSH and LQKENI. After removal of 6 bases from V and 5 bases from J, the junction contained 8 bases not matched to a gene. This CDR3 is CASSPVGLAGVETQYF. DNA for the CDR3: TGTGCCAGCTCCCCCGTGGGACTAGCGGGGGTGGAGACCCAGTACTTC. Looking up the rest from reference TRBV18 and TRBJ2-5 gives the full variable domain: NAGVMQNPRHLVRRRGQEARLRCSPMKGHSHVYWYRQLPEEGLKFMVYLQKENIIDESGMPKERFSAEFPKEGPSILRIQQVVRGDSAAYFCASSPVGLAGVETQYFGPGTRLLVL.

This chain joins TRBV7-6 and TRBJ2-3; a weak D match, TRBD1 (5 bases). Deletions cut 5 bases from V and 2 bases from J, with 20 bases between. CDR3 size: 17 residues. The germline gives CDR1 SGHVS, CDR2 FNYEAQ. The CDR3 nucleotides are TGTGCCAGCAGCCCCCACCCCACAGTGGACAACACAGATACGCAGTATTTT. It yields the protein CASSPHPTVDNTDTQYF.

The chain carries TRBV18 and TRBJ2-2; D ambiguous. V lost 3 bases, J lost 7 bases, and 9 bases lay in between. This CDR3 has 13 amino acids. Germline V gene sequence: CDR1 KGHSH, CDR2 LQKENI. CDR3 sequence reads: CASSPGSYGELFF. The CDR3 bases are TGTGCCAGCTCACCCGGGTCTTACGGGGAGCTGTTTTTT. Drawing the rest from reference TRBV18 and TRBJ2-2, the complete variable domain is NAGVMQNPRHLVRRRGQEARLRCSPMKGHSHVYWYRQLPEEGLKFMVYLQKENIIDESGMPKERFSAEFPKEGPSILRIQQVVRGDSAAYFCASSPGSYGELFFGEGSRLTVL.

In DNA form, the CDR3 reads TGTGCCAGCAGTTATATGGACAGCTCAGGGAGGGCTCCCTACGAGCAGTACTTC. Protein product: CASSYMDSSGRAPYEQYF. The gene calls are TRBV6-2 or TRBV6-3 and TRBJ2-7; TRBD2 is a possible D gene (7 bases). The CDR3 has 18 amino acids. V lost 3 bases to trimming and J lost 2 bases, with 23 bases between them. Germline V gives CDR1 MNHEY, CDR2 SVGEGT.

Written as DNA, the CDR3 is TGTGCCAGCAGCGTAGAAGGGGCAGGTCAGCCCCAGCATTTT. This gives the protein CASSVEGAGQPQHF. The rearrangement uses TRBV9 and TRBJ1-5, with D perhaps matching TRBD1 (5 bases). V lost 0 bases and J lost 6, with 10 bases in between. CDR1 and CDR2 from the germline V gene are SGDLS and YYNGEE. The CDR3 spans 14 residues.

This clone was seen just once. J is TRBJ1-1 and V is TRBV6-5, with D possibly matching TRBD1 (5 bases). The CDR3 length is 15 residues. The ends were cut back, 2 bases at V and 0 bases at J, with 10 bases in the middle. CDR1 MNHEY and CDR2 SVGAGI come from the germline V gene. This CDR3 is CASSYTGAMNTEAFF. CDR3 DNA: TGTGCCAGCAGTTACACAGGTGCTATGAACACTGAAGCTTTCTTT.

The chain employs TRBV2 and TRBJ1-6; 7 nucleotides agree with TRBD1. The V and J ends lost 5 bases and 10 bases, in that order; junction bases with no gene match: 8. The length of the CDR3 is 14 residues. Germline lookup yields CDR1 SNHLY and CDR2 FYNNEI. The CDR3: CASSMDRLRSPLHF. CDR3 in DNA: TGTGCCAGCAGTATGGACAGGTTGAGGTCACCCCTCCACTTT. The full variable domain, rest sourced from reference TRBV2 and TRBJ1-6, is EPEVTQTPSHQVTQMGQEVILRCVPISNHLYFYWYRQILGQKVEFLVSFYNNEISEKSEIFDDQFSVERPDGSNFTLKIRSTKLEDSAMYFCASSMDRLRSPLHFGNGTRLTVT.

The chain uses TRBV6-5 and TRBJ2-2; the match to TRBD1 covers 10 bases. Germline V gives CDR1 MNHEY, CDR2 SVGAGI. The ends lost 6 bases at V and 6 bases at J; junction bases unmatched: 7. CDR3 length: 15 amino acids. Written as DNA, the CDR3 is TGTGCCAGCAGGGAGCCGGGACAGGGGTCCGGGGAGCTGTTTTTT. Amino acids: CASREPGQGSGELFF.

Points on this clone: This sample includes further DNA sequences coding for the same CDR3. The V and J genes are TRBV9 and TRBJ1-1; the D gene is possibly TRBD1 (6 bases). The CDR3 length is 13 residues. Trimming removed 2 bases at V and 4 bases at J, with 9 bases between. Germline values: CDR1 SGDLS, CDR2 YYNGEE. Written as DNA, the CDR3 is TGTGCCAGCAGCGTTGGACAGTTCACTGAAGCTTTCTTT. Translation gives CASSVGQFTEAFF.

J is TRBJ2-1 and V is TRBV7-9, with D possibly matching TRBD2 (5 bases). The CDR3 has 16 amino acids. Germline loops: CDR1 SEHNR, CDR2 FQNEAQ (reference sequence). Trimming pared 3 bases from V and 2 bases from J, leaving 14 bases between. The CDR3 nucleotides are TGTGCCAGCAGCTTTTCAGCCCTAGCCCCCTACAATGAGCAGTTCTTC. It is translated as CASSFSALAPYNEQFF.

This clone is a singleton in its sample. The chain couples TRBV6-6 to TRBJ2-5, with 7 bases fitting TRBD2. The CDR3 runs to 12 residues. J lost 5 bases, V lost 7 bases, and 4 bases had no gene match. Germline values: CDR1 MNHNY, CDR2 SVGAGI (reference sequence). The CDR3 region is CASKRGEETQYF. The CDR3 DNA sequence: TGTGCCAGCAAACGGGGGGAGGAGACCCAGTACTTC.

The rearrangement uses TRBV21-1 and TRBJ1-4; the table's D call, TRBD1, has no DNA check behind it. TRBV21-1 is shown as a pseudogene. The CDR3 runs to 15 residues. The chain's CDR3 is CASSPRDRANEKLFF. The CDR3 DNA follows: TGTGCCAGCAGCCCCCGGGACAGGGCTAATGAAAAACTGTTTTTT.

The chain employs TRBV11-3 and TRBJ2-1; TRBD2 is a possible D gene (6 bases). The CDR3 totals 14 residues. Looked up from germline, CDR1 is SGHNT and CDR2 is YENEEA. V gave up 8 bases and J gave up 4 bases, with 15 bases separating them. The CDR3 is CASSGSPTYNEQFF. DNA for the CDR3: TGTGCCAGCTCCGGGAGCCCAACTTACAATGAGCAGTTCTTC.

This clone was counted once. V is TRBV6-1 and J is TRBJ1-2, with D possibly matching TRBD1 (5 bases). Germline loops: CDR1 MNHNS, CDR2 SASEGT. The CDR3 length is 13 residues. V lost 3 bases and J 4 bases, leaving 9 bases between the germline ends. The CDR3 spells CASSDRVSYGYTF. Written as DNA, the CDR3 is TGTGCCAGCAGTGACAGGGTATCCTATGGCTACACCTTC.

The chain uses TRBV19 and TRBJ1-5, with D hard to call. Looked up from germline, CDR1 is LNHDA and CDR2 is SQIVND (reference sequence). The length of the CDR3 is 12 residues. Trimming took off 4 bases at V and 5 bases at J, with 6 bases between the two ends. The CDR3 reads CASSKGDQPQHF. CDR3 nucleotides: TGTGCCAGTAGTAAGGGAGATCAGCCCCAGCATTTT.

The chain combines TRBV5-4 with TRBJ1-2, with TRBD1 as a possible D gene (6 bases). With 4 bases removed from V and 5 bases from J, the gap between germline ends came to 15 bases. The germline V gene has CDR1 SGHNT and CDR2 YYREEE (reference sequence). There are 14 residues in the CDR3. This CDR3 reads CASSPKTGSYGYTF. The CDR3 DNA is TGTGCCAGCAGCCCCAAGACAGGATCTTATGGCTACACCTTC.

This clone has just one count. CDR3 in amino acids: CASSRNEQFF. CDR3 bases: TGTGCCAGCAGTCGCAATGAGCAGTTCTTC. The chain couples TRBV12-3 or TRBV12-4 to TRBJ2-1; no definite D call. This CDR3 spans 10 amino acids. Trimming removed 5 bases from V and 6 bases from J, with 2 bases in between.

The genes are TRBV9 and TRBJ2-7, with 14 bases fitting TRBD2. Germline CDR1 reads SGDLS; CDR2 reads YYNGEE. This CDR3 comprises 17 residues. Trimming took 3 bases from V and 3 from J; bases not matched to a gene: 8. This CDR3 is CASSAGLAGASYYEQYF. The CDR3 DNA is TGTGCCAGCAGCGCGGGACTAGCGGGGGCCTCCTACTACGAGCAGTACTTC.

CDR3 nucleotide sequence: TGTGCCACCGCTGGGCCAGGGTCTAGCACAGATACGCAGTATTTT. Its translation: CATAGPGSSTDTQYF. The chain is built from TRBV10-3 and TRBJ2-3, with D possibly matching TRBD1 (5 bases). Germline V gives CDR1 ENHRY, CDR2 SYGVKD. The CDR3 is 15 residues long. Trimming shortened V by 10 bases and J by 0 bases, and 17 bases separated the two germline ends.